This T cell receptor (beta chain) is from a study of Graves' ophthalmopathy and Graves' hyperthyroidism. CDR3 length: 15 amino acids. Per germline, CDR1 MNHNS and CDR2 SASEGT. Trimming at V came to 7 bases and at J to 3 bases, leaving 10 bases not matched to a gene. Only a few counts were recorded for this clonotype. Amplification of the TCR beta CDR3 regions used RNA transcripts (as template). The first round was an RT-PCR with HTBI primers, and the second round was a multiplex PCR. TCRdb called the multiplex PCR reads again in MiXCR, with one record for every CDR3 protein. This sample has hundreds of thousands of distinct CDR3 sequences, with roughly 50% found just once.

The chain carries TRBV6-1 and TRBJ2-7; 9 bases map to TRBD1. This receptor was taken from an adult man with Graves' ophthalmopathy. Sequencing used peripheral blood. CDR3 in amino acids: CASKLRGTGLYEQYF. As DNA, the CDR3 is TGTGCCAGCAAATTGCGCGGGACAGGGCTCTACGAGCAGTACTTC.